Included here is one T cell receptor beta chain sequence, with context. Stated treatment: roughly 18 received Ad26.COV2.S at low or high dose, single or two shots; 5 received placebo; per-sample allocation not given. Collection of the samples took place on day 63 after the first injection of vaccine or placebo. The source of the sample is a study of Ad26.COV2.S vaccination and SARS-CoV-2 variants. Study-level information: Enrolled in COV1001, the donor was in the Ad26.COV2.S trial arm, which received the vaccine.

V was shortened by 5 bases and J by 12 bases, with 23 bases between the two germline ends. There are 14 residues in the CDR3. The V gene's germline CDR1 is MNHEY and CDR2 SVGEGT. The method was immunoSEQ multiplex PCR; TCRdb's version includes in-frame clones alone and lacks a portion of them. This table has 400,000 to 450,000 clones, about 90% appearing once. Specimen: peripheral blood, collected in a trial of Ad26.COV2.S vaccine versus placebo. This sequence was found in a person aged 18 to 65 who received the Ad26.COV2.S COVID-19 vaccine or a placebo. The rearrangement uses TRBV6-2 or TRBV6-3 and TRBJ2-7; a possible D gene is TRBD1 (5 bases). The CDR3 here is CASSPGQPPPVRYF. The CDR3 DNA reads TGTGCCAGCAGTCCAGGACAACCGCCTCCTGTGCGGTACTTC.